The T cell receptor delta chain under discussion was sequenced for a study of γδ T cells in repeated Plasmodium falciparum infection. Study summary: Over about 600 days, donors received four mosquito-bite P. falciparum NF54 infections.

This CDR3 comprises 21 residues. The germline gives CDR1 TSWWSYY, CDR2 QGS. Notes on the study in general: Donors in Mali lived in a small rural village, largely one ethnic group.

TCRdb re-identified clones in the multiplex PCR reads via CATT. The data show approximately 53,000 delta-chain clones, around 1.8% seen once. Flow sorting of PBMC yielded separate Vgamma9/Vdelta2+ and Vdelta2-negative gammadelta T cell populations for bulk repertoire analysis. In its sample, this clone was seen a few times. Antigen unknown. TCRdb attributes to this sequence the protein of a much larger clone, which differs from the DNA translation at residue 14; a read error is likely, and the protein displayed is translated from the DNA. The receptor was derived from a pool of human donors (malaria-infected and uninfected, not separated). The chain is built from TRDV1 and TRDJ1; 13 bases map to TRDD3. TCRdb lists no J gene, so it was determined here by aligning the DNA to germline. Sequencing was performed on gamma-delta T cells from blood. The CDR3 bases are TGTGCTCTTGGGGATCTGGACGGTACTGGGGGATACGCCGTATACACCGATGAACTCATCTTT. This translates into CALGDLDGTGGYAVYTDELIF.